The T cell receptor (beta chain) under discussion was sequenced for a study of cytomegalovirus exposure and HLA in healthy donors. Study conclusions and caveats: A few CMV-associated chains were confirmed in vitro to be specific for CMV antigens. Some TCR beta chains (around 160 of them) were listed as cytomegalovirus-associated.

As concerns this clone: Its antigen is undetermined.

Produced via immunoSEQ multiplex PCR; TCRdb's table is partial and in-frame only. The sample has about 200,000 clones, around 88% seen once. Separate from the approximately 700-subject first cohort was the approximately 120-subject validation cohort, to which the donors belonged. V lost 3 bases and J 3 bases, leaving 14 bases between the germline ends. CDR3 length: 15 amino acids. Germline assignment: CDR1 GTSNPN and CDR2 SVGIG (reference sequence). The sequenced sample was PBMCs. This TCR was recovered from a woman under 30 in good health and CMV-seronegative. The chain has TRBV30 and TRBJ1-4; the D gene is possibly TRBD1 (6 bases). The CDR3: CAWSRTGIPNEKLFF. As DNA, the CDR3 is TGTGCCTGGAGCAGAACAGGGATTCCTAATGAAAAACTGTTTTTT.